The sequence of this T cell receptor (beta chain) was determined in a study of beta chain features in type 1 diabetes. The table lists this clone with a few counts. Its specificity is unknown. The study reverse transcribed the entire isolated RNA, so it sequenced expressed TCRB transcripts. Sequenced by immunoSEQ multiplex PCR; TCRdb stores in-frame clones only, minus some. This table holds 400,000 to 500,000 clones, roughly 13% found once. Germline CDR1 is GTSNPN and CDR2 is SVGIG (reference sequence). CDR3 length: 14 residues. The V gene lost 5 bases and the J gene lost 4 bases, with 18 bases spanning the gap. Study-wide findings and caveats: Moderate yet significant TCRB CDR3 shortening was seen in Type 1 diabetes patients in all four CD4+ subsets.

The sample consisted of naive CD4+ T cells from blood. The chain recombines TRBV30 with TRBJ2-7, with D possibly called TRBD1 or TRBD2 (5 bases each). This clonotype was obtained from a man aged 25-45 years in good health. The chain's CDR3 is CAWRPTGALYEQYV. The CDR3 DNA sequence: TGTGCCTGGCGTCCTACCGGGGCCCTATACGAGCAGTACGTC.